The 8 T cell receptor beta chains presented below share a single source sample, sequenced in a study of T cell responses to AZD1222 COVID-19 vaccine. Profiling relied on immunoSEQ multiplex PCR, and the TCRdb table lists in-frame clones only, not all of them. The sample has 150,000 to 200,000 clones; about nine tenths are singletons. Material: peripheral blood, obtained on day 0 of AZD1222 vaccination. Receptors were obtained from an adult in good health.

This clone has a handful of counts. The V gene is TRBV7-2, the J gene TRBJ1-2; weak D call: TRBD1 (5 bases). Germline V gene lookup returns CDR1 SGHTA and CDR2 FQGNSA. The germline V and J ends were trimmed by 6 bases and 3 bases, with 17 bases remaining between them. The CDR3 length is 15 residues. The CDR3 region is CASRDNQRWYYGYTF. The CDR3 bases are TGTGCCAGCAGGGACAACCAAAGATGGTACTATGGCTACACCTTC.

This chain connects TRBV10-3 to TRBJ1-1, with D unresolved. This CDR3 contains 13 residues. V was clipped by 6 bases and J by 3 bases, with 11 bases between them. CDR1 and CDR2 (germline): ENHRY, SYGVKD. The CDR3 coding sequence is TGTGCCATCAGGGACCAGTTGGACACTGAAGCTTTCTTT. Translation: CAIRDQLDTEAFF.

In this sample, this clone turned up a few times. The chain employs TRBV3-1 (or the pseudogene TRBV3-2) and TRBJ2-2; D remains unclear. The CDR3 extends over 13 amino acids. CDR1 and CDR2 from the germline V gene are LGHDT and YNNKEL (reference sequence). Trimming left V 3 bases short and J 4 bases short, with 6 bases between. This CDR3 reads CASSQKATGELFF. Here the CDR3 DNA reads TGTGCCAGCAGCCAGAAGGCCACCGGGGAGCTGTTTTTT.

The DNA for the CDR3 is TGTGCCAGCAGAGCAGACGGGAATCAGCCCCAGCATTTT. As protein: CASRADGNQPQHF. This rearrangement joins TRBV2 to TRBJ1-5; D gene ambiguous. This CDR3 is built from 13 residues. Germline V CDR1 and CDR2: SNHLY, FYNNEI. Trimming removed 6 bases from V and 4 bases from J, with 10 bases in between.

V gene TRBV7-3 combines with J gene TRBJ2-5; D may match TRBD1 or TRBD2 (5 bases each). With 1 base removed from V and 4 bases from J, the gap between germline ends came to 7 bases. This CDR3 is built from 13 residues. Germline values: CDR1 SGHTA, CDR2 FQGTGA. The CDR3 DNA reads as TGTGCCAGCAGCTTAAGGGGGACAGAGACCCAGTACTTC. Residues: CASSLRGTETQYF.

In its sample, this clone was seen once. The chain couples TRBV6-1 to TRBJ1-1; D remains unclear. V was clipped by 1 base and J by 11 bases, with 17 bases between them. Germline V CDR1 and CDR2: MNHNS, SASEGT. This CDR3 has 14 residues. For the CDR3, the DNA is TGTGCCAGCAGTGAAGTCATCTCGGCCCCCGACGCTTTCTTT. Translating it yields CASSEVISAPDAFF.

The DNA of the CDR3 is TGTGCCAGCAGACCCGTTGGAGCCCTAAGTGGCTACACCTTC. Protein: CASRPVGALSGYTF. The V and J genes are TRBV27 and TRBJ1-2, with D unresolved. The CDR3 has 14 amino acids. Trimming pared 6 bases from V and 7 bases from J, leaving 18 bases between. Germline values: CDR1 MNHEY, CDR2 SMNVEV (reference sequence).

V is TRBV10-2 and J is TRBJ1-6, with 8 bases aligning to TRBD1. This CDR3 is built from 18 residues. Germline V gene data show CDR1 as WSHSY and CDR2 as SAAADI. Trimming cost V 2 bases and J 2 bases; bases outside gene matches: 8. CDR3: CASSEMEQGATYNSPLHF. CDR3 bases: TGCGCCAGCAGTGAGATGGAGCAGGGGGCGACCTATAATTCACCCCTCCACTTT.